This T cell receptor (beta chain) was profiled in a study of blood T cells in healthy people across ages. Study background: Capture via template switching afforded approximately one barcoded beta molecule per two T cells. Study-wide points: With naive T cell percentage, TCR beta diversity showed a strong correlation.

RNA extraction gave at least 5.5 micrograms of total RNA per sample. In the case of this clonotype: What it recognizes is unknown.

Combining a sample-barcoded 5' primer with a J-beta primer mix, a second PCR ran for roughly 6 to 11 cycles. In TCRdb, the 5' RACE reads were re-called with MiXCR into one record per CDR3 protein. The table records some 1.1 million distinct CDR3 sequences, about two fifths of them present only once. Trimming removed 0 bases at V and 0 bases at J, with 6 bases between. The germline V gene encodes CDR1 ENHRY and CDR2 SYGVKD. This CDR3 comprises 15 residues. V is TRBV10-3 and J is TRBJ1-5; D is ambiguous. The TCR originated in a man younger than 30 in good health. The sequenced sample consisted of blood. The chain's CDR3 is CAISESWISNQPQHF. CDR3 DNA sequence: TGTGCCATCAGTGAGTCCTGGATTAGCAATCAGCCCCAGCATTTT.